These 27 T cell receptor beta chains came from one sample sequenced in a study of PD-1 blockade in classical Hodgkin lymphoma. All patients relapsed after autologous stem cell transplantation, and brentuximab vedotin exposure varied. The CD4+ T cells used were purified from thawed PBMCs through magnetic negative selection. Method: immunoSEQ multiplex PCR; TCRdb's copy keeps in-frame clones and lacks some. The data show tens of thousands of clones, about three quarters seen once. The sequences come from CD4+ T cells from blood, collected at baseline. The receptor source for this set is a human donor with classical Hodgkin lymphoma.

V and J are TRBV28 and TRBJ2-1, with a possible D match to TRBD1 (5 bases). CDR1 and CDR2 (germline): MDHEN, SYDVKM. This CDR3 is built from 14 residues. V was cut by 7 bases and J by 2 bases, with 12 bases left in between. The CDR3 nucleotides are TGTGCCAGCATCCCAGGGAAGACCTACAATGAGCAGTTCTTC. Residues: CASIPGKTYNEQFF.

The chain carries TRBV19 and TRBJ2-1; TRBD2 matches at 16 bases. The V gene end was trimmed by 3 bases and the J gene end by 7 bases; junction bases not matched to a gene: 6. CDR1 and CDR2 (germline): LNHDA, SQIVND (reference sequence). The CDR3 spans 17 residues. The CDR3 spells CASSMGLAGGQDNEQFF. CDR3 DNA: TGTGCCAGTAGTATGGGACTAGCGGGGGGGCAGGATAATGAGCAGTTCTTC.

The V gene is TRBV13, the J gene TRBJ2-3; 9 positions match TRBD2. V shed 3 bases and J 4 bases; nucleotides not matched to a gene: 5. The V gene's germline CDR1 is PRHDT and CDR2 FYEKMQ (reference sequence). CDR3 size: 15 residues. The CDR3 bases are TGTGCCAGCAGCTTTGAGCGGGGGGTCGCAGATACGCAGTATTTT. This codes for CASSFERGVADTQYF. Using reference TRBV13 and TRBJ2-3 for the parts outside the CDR3, the full variable domain is AAGVIQSPRHLIKEKRETATLKCYPIPRHDTVYWYQQGPGQDPQFLISFYEKMQSDKGSIPDRFSAQQFSDYHSELNMSSLELGDSALYFCASSFERGVADTQYFGPGTRLTVL.

This chain connects TRBV2 to TRBJ2-7, with 8 nucleotides matching TRBD2. CDR3 length equals 19 residues. The junction had 20 bases not matched to a gene; V was cut back by 7 bases and J by 0 bases. CDR1 is SNHLY and CDR2 is FYNNEI in the germline V gene. In DNA form, the CDR3 reads TGTGCCAGCACCAAACTACGGGAACTAGCGGCGAAAAGCTCCTACGAGCAGTACTTC. Its protein is CASTKLRELAAKSSYEQYF. Full variable domain (missing parts from reference TRBV2 and TRBJ2-7): EPEVTQTPSHQVTQMGQEVILRCVPISNHLYFYWYRQILGQKVEFLVSFYNNEISEKSEIFDDQFSVERPDGSNFTLKIRSTKLEDSAMYFCASTKLRELAAKSSYEQYFGPGTRLTVT.

The V and J genes are TRBV5-1 and TRBJ1-1; D may be TRBD1 (6 bases). V was shortened by 0 bases and J by 3 bases, with 9 bases between the two germline ends. The CDR3 is 14 residues long. Germline CDR1 reads SGHRS; CDR2 reads YFSETQ. DNA for the CDR3: TGCGCCAGCAGCTTGGGGGGGCAGGACACTGAAGCTTTCTTT. It is translated as CASSLGGQDTEAFF.

The chain combines TRBV7-3 with TRBJ2-1; the D call may be TRBD1 or TRBD2 (5 bases each). V shed 1 base and J shed 0 bases, with 13 bases lying between them. CDR3 length: 17 residues. Germline-derived CDR1 and CDR2 are SGHTA and FQGTGA. The CDR3 DNA sequence: TGTGCCAGCAGCTTAAGAGGGGACCTAAGCTCCTACAATGAGCAGTTCTTC. It encodes CASSLRGDLSSYNEQFF. The full variable domain, completed using reference TRBV7-3 and TRBJ2-1, is GAGVSQTPSNKVTEKGKYVELRCDPISGHTALYWYRQSLGQGPEFLIYFQGTGAADDSGLPNDRFFAVRPEGSVSTLKIQRTERGDSAVYLCASSLRGDLSSYNEQFFGPGTRLTVL.

V gene TRBV28 combines with J gene TRBJ1-5; 7 nucleotides agree with TRBD1. The germline CDR1 and CDR2 sequences are MDHEN and SYDVKM. The ends lost 2 bases at V and 7 bases at J; junction bases unmatched: 8. CDR3 length: 15 amino acids. CDR3 bases: TGTGCCAGCAGTTTACCAATACAGGGGCTACAGCCCCAGCATTTT. It specifies CASSLPIQGLQPQHF.

This clone is a singleton in its sample. The chain carries TRBV30 and TRBJ1-1; D uncertain. The ends were cut back, 3 bases at V and 5 bases at J, with 16 bases in the middle. Germline values: CDR1 GTSNPN, CDR2 SVGIG (reference sequence). The CDR3 totals 14 residues. This CDR3 is CAWREAGDWTEAFF. CDR3 nucleotides: TGTGCCTGGAGGGAAGCAGGAGACTGGACTGAAGCTTTCTTT.

CDR3 region: CASSLFDEQYF. The CDR3 DNA reads TGTGCCAGCAGCTTATTCGACGAGCAGTACTTC. The genes are TRBV7-2 and TRBJ2-7; no clear D. CDR1 and CDR2 from the germline V gene are SGHTA and FQGNSA. This CDR3 comprises 11 residues. V lost 2 bases and J lost 5, with 4 bases in between.

The J gene is TRBJ1-1, the V gene TRBV6-1; D possibly corresponds to TRBD1 (5 bases). CDR1 is MNHNS, CDR2 SASEGT, per germline. V lost 2 bases and J 5 bases, leaving 18 bases between the germline ends. CDR3 length equals 16 residues. CDR3 in amino acids: CASSESRRGLGTEAFF. The CDR3 nucleotides are TGTGCCAGCAGTGAAAGTAGAAGGGGCTTGGGGACTGAAGCTTTCTTT.

This rearrangement joins TRBV11-2 to TRBJ2-3, with 7 bases that match TRBD1. Germline V gene data show CDR1 as SGHAT and CDR2 as FQNNGV. V lost 4 bases, J lost 0 bases, and 1 base stayed unmatched. The CDR3 has 14 residues. The CDR3 sequence is CASSSGQSTDTQYF. The CDR3 DNA sequence: TGTGCCAGCAGCTCGGGACAGAGCACAGATACGCAGTATTTT.

This chain uses TRBV5-6 with TRBJ1-2; no firm D call. Per germline, CDR1 SGHDT and CDR2 YYEEEE. The CDR3 is made up of 11 amino acids. Trimming stripped 2 bases from V and 4 bases from J, with 3 bases between. CDR3 bases: TGTGCCAGCAGCTTACGCTATGGCTACACCTTC. Its translation is CASSLRYGYTF.

CDR3 nucleotides: TGTGCCATCAGACCGGGACTAAGGCGCTCTGGGGCCAACGTCCTGACTTTC. Protein product: CAIRPGLRRSGANVLTF. V gene TRBV10-3 combines with J gene TRBJ2-6; the match to TRBD2 covers 7 bases. The CDR3 covers 17 residues. With V trimmed by 6 bases and J by 0 bases, 8 bases remained unmatched. Germline V lookup: CDR1 ENHRY, CDR2 SYGVKD.

The table lists this clone with a count of one. The gene calls are TRBV6-5 and TRBJ2-1; 9 bases align to TRBD1. With V trimmed by 2 bases and J by 8 bases, 10 bases remained unmatched. The CDR3 runs 16 residues. CDR1 is MNHEY and CDR2 is SVGAGI in the germline V gene. The CDR3 DNA reads TGTGCCAGCAGTTACACGCCGGGACAGGGAAGTGATGAGCAGTTCTTC. This codes for CASSYTPGQGSDEQFF.

This clone was seen more than once but under ten times. The chain recombines TRBV18 with TRBJ1-2; 8 bases align to TRBD1. Germline CDR1 KGHSH, CDR2 LQKENI. The CDR3 consists of 15 residues. The junction had 10 bases not matched to a gene; V was cut back by 6 bases and J by 4 bases. The CDR3 spells CASSPSTGESYGYTF. CDR3 nucleotide sequence: TGTGCCAGCTCTCCATCGACAGGGGAGTCCTATGGCTACACCTTC. Together with reference TRBV18 and TRBJ1-2, the CDR3 gives the full variable domain: NAGVMQNPRHLVRRRGQEARLRCSPMKGHSHVYWYRQLPEEGLKFMVYLQKENIIDESGMPKERFSAEFPKEGPSILRIQQVVRGDSAAYFCASSPSTGESYGYTFGSGTRLTVV.

This rearrangement joins TRBV11-2 to TRBJ1-2; D not resolved. Looked up from germline, CDR1 is SGHAT and CDR2 is FQNNGV. The ends were cut back, 5 bases at V and 3 bases at J, with 13 bases in the middle. The CDR3 is 14 amino acids. The CDR3 reads CASSPKRVDYGYTF. In DNA, the CDR3 is TGTGCCAGCAGCCCAAAGCGGGTTGACTATGGCTACACCTTC.

The genes are TRBV4-3 and TRBJ2-5; 14 bases agree with TRBD2. Germline V gene lookup returns CDR1 LGHNA and CDR2 YSLEER. Trimming at V came to 2 bases and at J to 2 bases, leaving 4 bases not matched to a gene. The CDR3 loop spans 17 amino acids. The CDR3 here is CASSQYGTSGGQETQYF. CDR3 nucleotide sequence: TGCGCCAGCAGCCAATATGGGACTAGCGGGGGTCAAGAGACCCAGTACTTC.

This sequence joins TRBV7-2 and TRBJ2-3, with 7 bases aligning to TRBD2. The CDR3 has 15 residues. V shed 5 bases and J 1 base; nucleotides not matched to a gene: 6. Germline CDR1 SGHTA, CDR2 FQGNSA. CDR3 region: CASSPSGVGTDTQYF. DNA for the CDR3: TGTGCCAGCAGCCCGAGCGGGGTCGGCACAGATACGCAGTATTTT.

V usage is TRBV6-5 and J usage is TRBJ2-5; TRBD2 aligns across 7 bases. This CDR3 region has 14 residues. The V gene's germline CDR1 is MNHEY and CDR2 SVGAGI. With 5 bases clipped from V and 5 bases from J, the junction kept 8 bases outside the gene matches. This CDR3 is CASSIAGLGETQYF. As DNA, the CDR3 is TGTGCCAGCAGTATAGCGGGTTTGGGGGAGACCCAGTACTTC.

This chain joins TRBV7-7 and TRBJ2-5; D may be TRBD2 (7 bases). The CDR3 covers 13 residues. Germline V gene data show CDR1 as SSHAT and CDR2 as FNYEAQ (reference sequence). Trimming took off 8 bases at V and 4 bases at J, with 14 bases between the two ends. This CDR3 reads CASARGAGETQYF. In DNA form, the CDR3 reads TGTGCCAGCGCCCGGGGGGCGGGAGAGACCCAGTACTTC.

The chain employs TRBV4-3 and TRBJ1-1; 9 bases are shared with TRBD1. The CDR3 has 15 residues. V lost 4 bases to trimming and J lost 7 bases; unmatched junction nucleotides: 10. Germline CDR1 reads LGHNA; CDR2 reads YSLEER. CDR3 nucleotides: TGCGCCAGCAGCCTCCCGGGACAGGGAACTATTGAAGCTTTCTTT. It specifies CASSLPGQGTIEAFF.

The V gene is TRBV19, the J gene TRBJ1-2; possibly TRBD1 for D (6 bases). This CDR3 has 16 residues. Looked up from germline, CDR1 is LNHDA and CDR2 is SQIVND (reference sequence). V was cut by 6 bases and J by 4 bases, with 21 bases left in between. CDR3: CASSPRGDILSYGYTF. The CDR3 nucleotides read TGTGCCAGTAGCCCCCGGGGGGACATCTTGAGCTATGGCTACACCTTC.

This clone was found once. The chain recombines TRBV19 with TRBJ2-3; 15 bases agree with TRBD2. The V gene end was trimmed by 7 bases and the J gene end by 6 bases; junction bases not matched to a gene: 11. CDR3 size: 17 residues. CDR1 is LNHDA, CDR2 SQIVND, per germline (reference sequence). CDR3 residues: CASMGPGLAGGPDTQYF. CDR3 DNA: TGTGCCAGTATGGGCCCCGGACTAGCGGGGGGGCCCGATACGCAGTATTTT.

This chain links TRBV6-1 with TRBJ1-2; D is undetermined. CDR1 is MNHNS, CDR2 SASEGT, per germline. V lost 2 bases and J 5 bases, leaving 9 bases between the germline ends. This CDR3 is 13 amino acids long. CDR3 sequence reads: CASSEQGKYGYTF. CDR3 bases: TGTGCCAGCAGTGAACAAGGGAAGTATGGCTACACCTTC.

This clone has only one observation. The gene calls are TRBV12-1 and TRBJ2-7; the table's TRBD2 call for D was not verified on the DNA. TRBV12-1 is noted as a pseudogene. The CDR3 length is 16 residues. The CDR3 protein is CASSSISGLACYEQYF. CDR3 bases: TGTGCCAGCAGCTCGATCTCGGGACTAGCGTGCTACGAGCAGTACTTC.

J is TRBJ2-3 and V is TRBV5-1; TRBD1 aligns across 7 bases. CDR3 size: 13 residues. From germline, CDR1 is SGHRS and CDR2 YFSETQ. Trimming removed 4 bases from V and 6 bases from J; junction bases left unmatched: 5. This CDR3 reads CASSPGGVDTQYF. The CDR3 DNA reads TGCGCCAGCAGCCCAGGGGGTGTCGATACGCAGTATTTT.

The chain employs TRBV6-7 and TRBJ1-1, with D unresolved. TRBV6-7 is given ORF status, its function remaining uncertain. The CDR3 has 14 residues. Trimming stripped 2 bases from V and 5 bases from J, with 12 bases between. DNA of the CDR3: TGTGCCAGCAGTTACGGCCCACGAGTAACTGAAGCTTTCTTT. Translated, it gives CASSYGPRVTEAFF.